One and the same sample provided the 22 T cell receptor beta chains below, sequenced in a study of regulatory dendritic cells for organ transplantation. The table came from immunoSEQ multiplex PCR; TCRdb's copy has only in-frame clones and leaves some out. The sample lists more than 20,000 clones; over 75% were seen once. Antigen specificity for these receptors is unknown. Sorted subsets were CFSE-labeled and cultured four to six days with allogeneic dendritic cells. Sequenced sample: naive CD4+ T cells from blood cultured with dendritic cells. Regarding subset: CD45RA+ naive T cells. Source of these receptors: a human donor in good health.

DNA for the CDR3: TGTGCCAGCAGTTACTCTCAGTCCTTTGACGAGCAGTACTTC. It translates to CASSYSQSFDEQYF. The rearrangement links TRBV6-6 to TRBJ2-7; D remains ambiguous. Germline V gene lookup returns CDR1 MNHNY and CDR2 SVGAGI (reference sequence). The CDR3 loop spans 14 amino acids. The V end lost 0 bases, the J end lost 5 bases, and 11 bases lay between the germline ends.

The chain recombines TRBV15 with TRBJ1-6; 7 nucleotides match TRBD1. The junction had 10 bases not matched to a gene; V was cut back by 7 bases and J by 7 bases. The germline CDR1 and CDR2 sequences are LNHNV and YYDKDF (reference sequence). This CDR3 is 15 amino acids long. CDR3 loop: CATMTGRGFNSPLHF. In DNA form, the CDR3 reads TGTGCCACCATGACGGGCAGGGGGTTCAATTCACCCCTCCACTTT.

The rearrangement joins TRBV2 to TRBJ1-1; D perhaps matches TRBD1 (6 bases). The CDR3 spans 14 residues. CDR1 is SNHLY and CDR2 is FYNNEI in the germline V gene. Between the trimmed V and J ends, which lost 6 bases and 7 bases, there was a span of 18 bases. CDR3 sequence: CASRGQVRGIEAFF. CDR3 DNA sequence: TGTGCCAGCAGGGGTCAAGTCAGGGGAATTGAAGCTTTCTTT.

V and J are TRBV6-5 and TRBJ2-1; 7 positions match TRBD1. The germline V gene has CDR1 MNHEY and CDR2 SVGAGI. The CDR3 is 14 residues long. V gave up 8 bases and J gave up 7 bases; unmatched junction bases: 11. The CDR3: CASRGDRALNEQFF. The CDR3 DNA reads TGTGCCAGCCGTGGTGACAGGGCGTTGAATGAGCAGTTCTTC.

The chain recombines TRBV28 with TRBJ1-2; no definite D call. The CDR3 consists of 14 residues. Looked up from germline, CDR1 is MDHEN and CDR2 is SYDVKM. V was cut by 6 bases and J by 4 bases, with 15 bases left in between. CDR3 sequence reads: CASRTGERVYGYTF. CDR3 DNA sequence: TGTGCCAGCAGAACCGGGGAGCGGGTCTATGGCTACACCTTC.

This clone was seen only once. This rearrangement joins TRBV12-5 to TRBJ2-5, with D unclear. V lost 3 bases to trimming and J lost 2 bases, with 7 bases between them. The CDR3 is 13 amino acids. The germline gives CDR1 LGHNT, CDR2 FRNRAP. The CDR3 reads CASGFGGQETQYF. The CDR3 nucleotides read TGTGCTAGTGGTTTCGGCGGACAAGAGACCCAGTACTTC.

The chain recombines TRBV27 with TRBJ2-2; 10 bases line up with TRBD2. In germline, CDR1 is MNHEY, CDR2 SMNVEV (reference sequence). With V trimmed by 3 bases and J by 3 bases, 7 bases remained unmatched. The CDR3 totals 17 residues. CDR3 sequence: CASSLELAGFYTGELFF. In DNA, the CDR3 is TGTGCCAGCAGTTTGGAACTAGCGGGATTTTACACCGGGGAGCTGTTTTTT.

V gene TRBV7-3 combines with J gene TRBJ2-3; 7 bases map to TRBD1. V shed 4 bases and J 6 bases; nucleotides not matched to a gene: 13. The CDR3 has 16 residues. Germline V lookup: CDR1 SGHTA, CDR2 FQGTGA. This CDR3 is CASSSRPGQMGDTQYF. The DNA for the CDR3 is TGTGCCAGCAGCTCCAGACCGGGACAGATGGGGGATACGCAGTATTTT.

The chain carries TRBV7-2 and TRBJ1-2; D remains ambiguous. This CDR3 region has 13 residues. Trimming cost V 7 bases and J 8 bases, with 17 bases left between them. Per germline, CDR1 SGHTA and CDR2 FQGNSA. Here the CDR3 reads CASTPERVWGYTF. CDR3 DNA: TGTGCCAGCACCCCAGAGAGGGTCTGGGGCTACACCTTC.

In this sample, this clone turned up a few times. This chain links TRBV6-5 with TRBJ1-5, with 7 bases that match TRBD1. Germline CDR1 and CDR2: MNHEY and SVGAGI. Trimming removed 5 bases from V and 6 bases from J; junction bases left unmatched: 10. The CDR3 totals 15 residues. This CDR3 reads CASSPDRAPSQPQHF. The CDR3 nucleotides are TGTGCCAGCAGTCCAGACAGGGCGCCTAGTCAGCCCCAGCATTTT.

The genes are TRBV9 and TRBJ2-3; 11 bases line up with TRBD2. The germline V gene has CDR1 SGDLS and CDR2 YYNGEE. The CDR3 contains 21 residues. The junction had 16 bases not matched to a gene; V was cut back by 1 base and J by 0 bases. This CDR3 reads CASSVYIPSSGGEPSTDTQYF. CDR3 bases: TGTGCCAGCAGCGTATATATCCCGAGTAGCGGGGGGGAGCCTAGCACAGATACGCAGTATTTT. Drawing the rest from reference TRBV9 and TRBJ2-3, the complete variable domain is DSGVTQTPKHLITATGQRVTLRCSPRSGDLSVYWYQQSLDQGLQFLIQYYNGEERAKGNILERFSAQQFPDLHSELNLSSLELGDSALYFCASSVYIPSSGGEPSTDTQYFGPGTRLTVL.

The chain links TRBV5-8 to TRBJ1-1; TRBD1 matches at 8 bases. V gave up 9 bases and J gave up 1 base; unmatched junction bases: 8. The germline V gene encodes CDR1 SGHTS and CDR2 YDEGEE. CDR3 length: 14 amino acids. The CDR3 DNA reads TGTGCCACCGGGACAGGTGAACCGAACACTGAAGCTTTCTTT. It codes for CATGTGEPNTEAFF.

The chain joins TRBV6-5 to TRBJ1-5, with a tentative D call TRBD1 (5 bases). The germline CDR1 and CDR2 sequences are MNHEY and SVGAGI. The CDR3 covers 15 residues. Trimming cost V 6 bases and J 1 base, with 13 bases left between them. For the CDR3, the DNA is TGTGCCAGCAGCCTGGGGAGGACAAGCAATCAGCCCCAGCATTTT. It is translated as CASSLGRTSNQPQHF.

The chain is built from TRBV9 and TRBJ1-1, with D hard to call. Germline V CDR1 and CDR2: SGDLS, YYNGEE. This CDR3 region has 9 residues. The V end was cut by 3 bases, the J end by 11 bases, with 5 bases between. The CDR3, as DNA: TGTGCCAGCAGCGCCGCCGCTTTCTTT. Its protein product is CASSAAAFF.

The table lists this clone with a count of one. The CDR3 reads CASSLGTYLSHSGNTIYF. CDR3 nucleotides: TGTGCCAGCAGCTTAGGGACCTATCTTAGCCACTCTGGAAACACCATATATTTT. V is TRBV11-2 and J is TRBJ1-3; the D is unclear. The CDR3 loop spans 18 amino acids. CDR1 and CDR2 (germline): SGHAT, FQNNGV. The germline V and J ends were trimmed by 1 base and 0 bases, with 16 bases remaining between them.

The chain couples TRBV11-1 to TRBJ2-3, with D perhaps matching TRBD2 (7 bases). V was shortened by 1 base and J by 3 bases, with 17 bases between the two germline ends. Germline V gives CDR1 SGHAT, CDR2 FQDESV (reference sequence). CDR3 length: 17 residues. In DNA form, the CDR3 reads TGTGCCAGCAGCTTAGATCGGGGGCGGGAGAAGACAGATACGCAGTATTTT. Translation: CASSLDRGREKTDTQYF.

The chain recombines TRBV6-5 with TRBJ2-3; no definite D call. The CDR3 consists of 14 residues. Per the germline V gene, CDR1 is MNHEY and CDR2 is SVGAGI. Trimming removed 2 bases at V and 2 bases at J, with 8 bases between. The CDR3 DNA is TGTGCCAGCAGTTACGTGTACTCCACAGATACGCAGTATTTT. It is translated as CASSYVYSTDTQYF.

CDR3 residues: CASSVGLAGGSGKYEQYF. The CDR3 bases are TGTGCCAGCAGCGTCGGACTAGCGGGGGGCTCCGGAAAATACGAGCAGTACTTC. The chain recombines TRBV9 with TRBJ2-7; TRBD2 agrees at 14 bases. The length of the CDR3 is 18 residues. Trimming took 2 bases from V and 4 from J; bases not matched to a gene: 11. From germline, CDR1 is SGDLS and CDR2 YYNGEE.

This rearrangement joins TRBV10-2 to TRBJ1-3; D is possibly TRBD1 (6 bases). Trimming shortened V by 6 bases and J by 0 bases, and 15 bases separated the two germline ends. The CDR3 runs 16 residues. Germline V lookup: CDR1 WSHSY, CDR2 SAAADI. The CDR3 nucleotides read TGCGCCAGCAGGACCCAACAGGGCTCCTCTGGAAACACCATATATTTT. Translated: CASRTQQGSSGNTIYF.

The chain employs TRBV6-6 and TRBJ2-7; D may be TRBD1 (6 bases). This CDR3 is built from 15 residues. Germline lookup yields CDR1 MNHNY and CDR2 SVGAGI (reference sequence). V gave up 0 bases and J gave up 2 bases, with 11 bases separating them. Here the CDR3 reads CASSYSAGATYEQYF. The CDR3 DNA follows: TGTGCCAGCAGTTACTCTGCAGGGGCGACCTACGAGCAGTACTTC.

This rearrangement joins TRBV4-1 to TRBJ2-1, with 8 bases fitting TRBD2. Germline V CDR1 and CDR2: MGHRA, YSYEKL. There are 16 residues in the CDR3. Trimming at V came to 4 bases and at J to 5 bases, leaving 10 bases not matched to a gene. This chain's CDR3 is CASSPSHSGDDNEQFF. CDR3 bases: TGCGCCAGCAGCCCTTCCCATAGCGGGGACGACAATGAGCAGTTCTTC.

J is TRBJ1-1 and V is TRBV7-9; D is unclear. Germline V gives CDR1 SEHNR, CDR2 FQNEAQ (reference sequence). Between the trimmed V and J ends, which lost 4 bases and 0 bases, there was a span of 15 bases. The CDR3 is 16 amino acids. The CDR3 spells CASSSRSWTLNTEAFF. The CDR3 nucleotides are TGTGCCAGCAGCTCCCGCTCCTGGACTCTGAACACTGAAGCTTTCTTT.